This T cell receptor (beta chain) was documented in a study of blood T cell repertoires in COVID-19. Across the whole study: The cDNA or gDNA used as material had been derived from T cells, B-cell-depleted T cells, or PBMCs.

This clone was counted once. In the study's own analysis: Reference gene primer amplification yielded estimated nucleated cell counts. Generated by immunoSEQ multiplex PCR, the TCRdb table keeps only in-frame clones and is missing some. D and trimming were read from the DNA, whereas the V and J calls and clone size are those reported in that table. This sample has about 260,000 clones, with approximately 87% found just once. Trimming removed 4 bases from V and 3 bases from J, with 17 bases in between. The germline V gene has CDR1 SGHDT and CDR2 YYEEEE. The CDR3 consists of 16 residues. The chain uses TRBV5-6 and TRBJ2-1; D possibly corresponds to TRBD2 (5 bases). The sample comprised peripheral blood. The source is a human donor in a cohort sampled during active COVID-19. CDR3 in amino acids: CASSPPGGGLYNEQFF. CDR3 coding DNA: TGTGCCAGCAGCCCCCCGGGCGGAGGACTCTACAATGAGCAGTTCTTC.